This TCR beta chain was sequenced in a study of blood T cells in healthy people across ages. This CDR3 has 13 amino acids. The V gene's germline CDR1 is SQVTM and CDR2 ANQGSEA. After removal of 6 bases from V and 3 bases from J, the junction contained 7 bases not matched to a gene. Primed by a sample-barcoded 5' primer and a J-beta primer mix, a second PCR proceeded for about 6 to 12 cycles. In TCRdb, the 5' RACE reads were re-called with MiXCR into one record per CDR3 protein. The sample contains fewer than 2,000,000 distinct CDR3 sequences, roughly two fifths of which appear only once. J is TRBJ1-1 and V is TRBV29-1, with TRBD1 matching 7 bases. The sequencing sample was made of blood. The TCR originated in a human donor in good health. For the CDR3, the DNA is TGCAGCGTCCAGCAGACAGGGCACACTGAAGCTTTCTTT. This translates into CSVQQTGHTEAFF.